This T cell receptor beta chain was captured in a study of T cell responses to AZD1222 COVID-19 vaccine. Findings and caveats of the study: Just a handful of AZD1222 recipients were seropositive at baseline.

Germline CDR1 reads SGHTA; CDR2 reads FQGTGA. This CDR3 spans 15 amino acids. V trimming: 0 bases; J trimming: 1 base; junction bases outside the gene matches: 1. Generated by immunoSEQ multiplex PCR, the TCRdb table keeps only in-frame clones and is missing some. The sample comprises roughly 87,000 clones, 85% to 90% of which are singletons, and about 7% rests with the top ten. Details on this clone: Its antigen is not identified.

The TCR was taken from an adult who received the AZD1222 COVID-19 vaccine. The sequencing here drew on peripheral blood, taken 28 days after the second AZD1222 dose. The rearrangement links TRBV7-3 to TRBJ2-5, with 8 bases that match TRBD1. CDR3 loop: CASSLTGTGQETQYF. The CDR3 DNA reads as TGTGCCAGCAGCTTAACCGGGACAGGCCAAGAGACCCAGTACTTC.